A single sample is the source of the 18 T cell receptor beta chains below, sequenced in a study of shared clonotypes between healthy human individuals. Generated by immunoSEQ multiplex PCR, the TCRdb table keeps only in-frame clones and is missing some. The data contain roughly 410,000 clones, approximately 97% of them singletons. Sequencing was performed on memory CD8+ T cells sorted from blood. The subset is: CD45RO+ cells pooled with CCR7-negative TemRA cells. Every receptor here comes from a man aged 25-45 years in good health.

This rearrangement joins TRBV2 to TRBJ2-4, with 7 bases that match TRBD1. CDR3 length: 14 residues. Germline CDR1 and CDR2: SNHLY and FYNNEI. Trimming removed 6 bases from V and 0 bases from J; junction bases left unmatched: 2. CDR3 sequence: CASRRGLAKNIQYF. Here the CDR3 DNA reads TGTGCCAGCAGGAGGGGGCTAGCCAAAAACATTCAGTACTTC.

The J gene is TRBJ2-6, the V gene TRBV5-6; D remains unclear. The CDR3 sequence is 16 residues long. V lost 1 base and J lost 1, with 9 bases in between. CDR1 and CDR2 from the germline V gene are SGHDT and YYEEEE. Here the CDR3 DNA reads TGTGCCAGCAGCTTGCCCGCCTCTTCTGGGGCCAACGTCCTGACTTTC. It yields the protein CASSLPASSGANVLTF.

The V call is TRBV20-1, the J call TRBJ1-1; D not certain. CDR1 and CDR2 (germline): DFQATT, SNEGSKA (reference sequence). V lost 5 bases to trimming and J lost 1 base, with 5 bases between them. This CDR3 contains 11 residues. The CDR3 is CSAHRNTEAFF. In DNA, the CDR3 is TGCAGTGCTCACAGGAACACTGAAGCTTTCTTT.

The chain couples TRBV5-8 to TRBJ2-3; 10 bases are shared with TRBD2. Germline V CDR1 and CDR2: SGHTS, YDEGEE. CDR3 length equals 15 residues. V was clipped by 4 bases and J by 1 base; unmatched bases: 3. The CDR3 nucleotides are TGTGCCAGCAGCCTGGGGACTAGCGGCACAGATACGCAGTATTTT. Translated, it gives CASSLGTSGTDTQYF.

This clone was counted a single time. The chain is built from TRBV28 and TRBJ2-5; D possibly corresponds to TRBD2 (6 bases). The CDR3 runs 16 residues. CDR1 is MDHEN, CDR2 SYDVKM, per germline. Trimming took 6 bases from V and 5 from J, leaving 22 bases between them. CDR3 in amino acids: CASSQMGIPGRETQYF. The CDR3 DNA reads as TGTGCCAGCAGCCAGATGGGGATACCAGGGAGGGAGACCCAGTACTTC.

This chain links TRBV5-1 with TRBJ2-5, with D hard to call. V lost 4 bases and J lost 1, with 8 bases in between. Germline V CDR1 and CDR2: SGHRS, YFSETQ. This CDR3 has 13 residues. CDR3 protein: CASSPPSQETQYF. The CDR3 DNA sequence: TGCGCCAGCAGCCCACCCTCCCAAGAGACCCAGTACTTC.

The chain is built from TRBV7-8 and TRBJ2-5; D is ambiguous. The CDR3 length is 14 residues. Germline lookup yields CDR1 SGHVS and CDR2 FQNEAQ. V shed 1 base and J shed 7 bases, with 13 bases lying between them. Written as DNA, the CDR3 is TGTGCCAGCAGCTTAGACATTCGTTATGCGACCCAGTACTTC. Translated, it gives CASSLDIRYATQYF.

This chain uses TRBV28 with TRBJ2-5; D is unclear. Trimming pared 6 bases from V and 5 bases from J, leaving 16 bases between. The CDR3 length is 14 residues. Germline CDR1 is MDHEN and CDR2 is SYDVKM. The DNA for the CDR3 is TGTGCCAGCAGGACTGCTCCCAGCTTGGAGACCCAGTACTTC. Its translation: CASRTAPSLETQYF.

The CDR3 DNA reads as TGTGCCAGGAGACAGGAGACCGAAAAACTGTTTTTT. Translation gives CARRQETEKLFF. The gene calls are TRBV2 and TRBJ1-4, with a weak D call TRBD1 (6 bases). V was trimmed by 9 bases and J by 8 bases, leaving 13 bases between them. Germline V lookup: CDR1 SNHLY, CDR2 FYNNEI. CDR3 length: 12 residues.

This clone was counted a single time. The chain links TRBV6-6 to TRBJ2-1, with 8 bases fitting TRBD1. With V trimmed by 5 bases and J by 2 bases, 5 bases remained unmatched. CDR1 and CDR2 (germline): MNHNY, SVGAGI (reference sequence). CDR3 length equals 15 residues. The CDR3, as DNA: TGTGCCAGCAGTCAAGCGGACAGGGCCTACAATGAGCAGTTCTTC. This gives the protein CASSQADRAYNEQFF.

The chain links TRBV18 to TRBJ2-7; 7 bases align to TRBD1. CDR1 is KGHSH, CDR2 LQKENI, per germline. J gave up 4 bases and V 3 bases, and 6 bases lay outside the gene matches. This CDR3 has 14 amino acids. CDR3 nucleotides: TGTGCCAGCTCACCTCGGACAGGCCCATACGAGCAGTACTTC. It translates to CASSPRTGPYEQYF.

This chain joins TRBV27 and TRBJ2-7; possibly TRBD2 for D (5 bases). The ends were cut back, 6 bases at V and 3 bases at J, with 12 bases in the middle. This CDR3 contains 13 residues. CDR1 is MNHEY and CDR2 is SMNVEV in the germline V gene (reference sequence). CDR3 nucleotides: TGTGCCAGCAGGTTCGGTAGCGACTACGAGCAGTACTTC. It encodes CASRFGSDYEQYF.

The CDR3 DNA reads as TGTGCTAGCCCCCGCACGGCAACTAATGAAAAACTGTTTTTT. Translated, it gives CASPRTATNEKLFF. V and J are TRBV7-7 and TRBJ1-4; D is uncertain. The germline V gene encodes CDR1 SSHAT and CDR2 FNYEAQ (reference sequence). This CDR3 is 14 amino acids long.

The chain recombines TRBV7-5 with TRBJ1-6; the table's D call of TRBD1 was not tested on the DNA. TRBV7-5 corresponds to a pseudogene. The CDR3 length is 15 residues. The DNA of the CDR3 is TGTGCCAGAAGCCCGCCGGGACAGGGAAACTCACCCCTCCACTTT. Its translation: CARSPPGQGNSPLHF.

The chain couples TRBV9 to TRBJ1-2, with 9 nucleotides matching TRBD1. CDR1 and CDR2 (germline): SGDLS, YYNGEE. The CDR3 runs 13 residues. Losses at the gene ends were 0 bases for V and 6 bases for J; bases not matched to a gene: 0. The CDR3 sequence is CASSVGQGDGYTF. The CDR3 nucleotides are TGTGCCAGCAGCGTAGGACAGGGGGATGGCTACACCTTC.

The chain recombines TRBV5-1 with TRBJ2-5; TRBD1 agrees at 9 bases. The CDR3 is 14 amino acids. V was clipped by 1 base and J by 5 bases; unmatched bases: 3. Germline CDR1 and CDR2: SGHRS and YFSETQ. CDR3 protein: CASSLPTGGETQYF. The CDR3 DNA sequence: TGCGCCAGCAGCTTGCCGACAGGGGGGGAGACCCAGTACTTC.

To note about this clone: The sample carries other DNA sequences with the same CDR3. The V and J genes are TRBV5-1 and TRBJ2-7; possibly TRBD1 for D (5 bases). V lost 0 bases, J lost 2 bases, and 9 bases lay in between. The V gene's germline CDR1 is SGHRS and CDR2 YFSETQ. The CDR3 runs 14 residues. The CDR3 is CASSLASGPYEQYF. The DNA for the CDR3 is TGCGCCAGCAGCTTGGCGTCAGGGCCCTACGAGCAGTACTTC.

The V and J genes are TRBV9 and TRBJ2-6; the D gene is possibly TRBD1 (6 bases). The CDR3 runs 16 residues. Germline V lookup: CDR1 SGDLS, CDR2 YYNGEE. V shed 0 bases and J shed 2 bases, with 9 bases lying between them. CDR3 coding DNA: TGTGCCAGCAGCGTAGGAGAGGGGGCTGGGGCCAACGTCCTGACTTTC. This codes for CASSVGEGAGANVLTF.